Listed here are 4 T cell receptor beta chains from one sample, sequenced in a study of molecular identifiers for immune sequencing clone quantification. A single record per CDR3 protein comes from TCRdb applying MiXCR to the PCR reads. This table holds about 640,000 distinct CDR3 sequences, about 20% found once. Material for sequencing was naive CD8+ T cells from blood, with Jurkat cell RNA spiked in. The subset was: FACS-sorted CD8+CD4-CCR7+CD45RA+ naive T cells. These receptor sequences come from a human donor in good health. Some libraries in this study had Jurkat cell RNA spiked in.

The V gene is TRBV19, the J gene TRBJ2-2, with TRBD2 matching 10 bases. J was trimmed by 6 bases and V by 5 bases; bases with no gene match: 12. Germline V lookup: CDR1 LNHDA, CDR2 SQIVND (reference sequence). The CDR3 has 17 amino acids. CDR3 nucleotides: TGTGCCAGTAGTCCATCAGGACTAGCGGAAAACGCCGGGGAGCTGTTTTTT. Protein: CASSPSGLAENAGELFF.

This clonotype was observed at least ten times. This rearrangement joins TRBV7-3 to TRBJ1-2; D gene uncertain. This CDR3 region has 16 residues. Germline assignment: CDR1 SGHTA and CDR2 FQGTGA. Trimming took 6 bases from V and 2 from J, leaving 19 bases between them. The CDR3 region is CASSIGPRPENYGYTF. The CDR3 coding sequence is TGTGCCAGCAGTATAGGTCCTCGCCCGGAGAACTATGGCTACACCTTC.

This clonotype has a single count. A much larger clone differs from this one at a single base, so this may be a read error. This chain links TRBV12-3 or TRBV12-4 with TRBJ1-5; 7 nucleotides align to TRBD1. This CDR3 contains 14 residues. V trimming: 10 bases; J trimming: 6 bases; junction bases outside the gene matches: 12. The chain's CDR3 is CATSPGTVSQPQHF. CDR3 nucleotide sequence: TGTGCCACCAGCCCTGGGACAGTTAGTCAGCCCCAGCATTTT.

In its sample, this clonotype was seen many times. The gene calls are TRBV19 and TRBJ2-3; D is perhaps TRBD2 (6 bases). The CDR3 has 17 residues. Germline V gene sequence: CDR1 LNHDA, CDR2 SQIVND (reference sequence). Trimming stripped 3 bases from V and 2 bases from J, with 18 bases between. The chain's CDR3 is CASSISRGTSYTDTQYF. Here the CDR3 DNA reads TGTGCCAGTAGTATTTCGCGTGGGACTTCCTACACAGATACGCAGTATTTT. The whole variable domain, remainder taken from reference TRBV19 and TRBJ2-3, is DGGITQSPKYLFRKEGQNVTLSCEQNLNHDAMYWYRQDPGQGLRLIYYSQIVNDFQKGDIAEGYSVSREKKESFPLTVTSAQKNPTAFYLCASSISRGTSYTDTQYFGPGTRLTVL.